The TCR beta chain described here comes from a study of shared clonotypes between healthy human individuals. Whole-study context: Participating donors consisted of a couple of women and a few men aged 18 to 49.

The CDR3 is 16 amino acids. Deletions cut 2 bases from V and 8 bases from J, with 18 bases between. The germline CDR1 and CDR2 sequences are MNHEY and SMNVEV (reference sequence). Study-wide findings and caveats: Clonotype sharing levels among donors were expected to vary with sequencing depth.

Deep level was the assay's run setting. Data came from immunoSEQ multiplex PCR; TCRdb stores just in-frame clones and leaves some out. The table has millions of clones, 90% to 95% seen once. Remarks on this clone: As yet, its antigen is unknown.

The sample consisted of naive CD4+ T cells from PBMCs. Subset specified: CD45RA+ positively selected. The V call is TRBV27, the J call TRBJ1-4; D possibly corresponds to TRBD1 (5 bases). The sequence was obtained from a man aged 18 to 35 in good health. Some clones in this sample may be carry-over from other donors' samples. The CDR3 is CASSLQRTTNHEKLFF. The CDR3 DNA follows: TGTGCCAGCAGTTTACAGAGGACAACTAATCACGAAAAACTGTTTTTT.